The rows below give T cell receptor beta chains drawn from one sample of a study of T-cell reconstitution after alpha-beta-depleted transplantation in children. TCRdb reprocessed the PCR reads via MiXCR and lists one record per CDR3 protein. This table has 750,000 to 950,000 distinct CDR3 sequences, roughly 15% appearing once. The sequences come from PBMCs, mostly from graft donor cells, collected 360 days after TCRalphabeta/CD19-depleted stem cell transplant. These receptors all come from a male patient aged 10 to 17 who had a stem cell transplant for acute lymphoblastic leukemia, so the T cells may come from the graft donor. Each CDR3 is given without its conserved first and last residue. A D gene is named only where the DNA matches it firmly. For some rows the clone size is stated as once, few or many, or as a class when expanded; others skip it.

9,TRBJ1-2,NA,TRBV7-9,few,ATPRDYGYT
12,TRBJ2-3,NA,TRBV2,NA,ASIRDGNTDTQY
11,TRBJ2-2,TRBD1,TRBV29-1,NA,SSGTGNTGELF
13,TRBJ2-1,NA,TRBV5-1,NA,ASRTGESSYNEQF
14,TRBJ2-6,NA,TRBV7-6,NA,ASSFGTSAGANVLT
13,TRBJ1-4,NA,TRBV21-1,few,ASSFRCRGDEKLF
15,TRBJ1-4,TRBD1,TRBV9,NA,ASSATGTTGVNEKLF
12,TRBJ1-1,TRBD1,TRBV12-3/TRBV12-4,NA,ASSVHPGGREAF
14,TRBJ2-2,TRBD2,TRBV25-1,few,ASSEDWGGPSGELF
13,TRBJ2-7,TRBD2,TRBV29-1,NA,SVGQTSGRAHEQY
12,TRBJ2-7,TRBD1,TRBV5-1,NA,ARPPGQGAYEQY
12,TRBJ2-1,TRBD1,TRBV24-1,many,ATRGQGAYNEQF
12,TRBJ2-5,NA,TRBV20-1,few,SARDTAGTKTQY
13,TRBJ1-5,NA,TRBV5-1,NA,ASSLSGQVNQPQH
11,TRBJ1-1,NA,TRBV11-2,few,ASSLGLPTEAF
12,TRBJ2-3,NA,TRBV7-3,NA,ASSRTGAGDTQY
12,TRBJ2-7,TRBD2,TRBV20-1,few,SATGTRSFYEQY
14,TRBJ2-7,NA,TRBV6-6,once,ASSYIPGPRSYEQY
10,TRBJ2-2,NA,TRBV9,NA,ASRRLGGELF
11,TRBJ2-3,NA,TRBV9,many,ASSVGSTDTQY
12,TRBJ2-3,NA,TRBV20-1,few,SAEWGESSDTQY
12,TRBJ2-7,NA,TRBV20-1,few,SALSPASSYEQY
11,TRBJ1-1,NA,TRBV5-1,NA,ASSLAKATEAF
16,TRBJ2-3,TRBD2,TRBV12-3/TRBV12-4,few,ASSLGLAGGPGTDTQY
14,TRBJ1-2,NA,TRBV18,few,ASSPNLGRENYGYT
12,TRBJ2-5,NA,TRBV13,few,ASSPGHTEGPQY
12,TRBJ2-7,NA,TRBV18,NA,ASSPVEGGYEQY
17,TRBJ2-3,NA,TRBV5-1,NA,ASSLEGWGRGARTDTQY
10,TRBJ2-1,NA,TRBV5-8,few,ASSLAWDEQF
11,TRBJ2-1,TRBD2,TRBV18,many,ASSPQRGDEQF
13,TRBJ2-5,TRBD1,TRBV6-5,few,ASSYSGGDQETQY
12,TRBJ2-3,TRBD2,TRBV6-5,many,ASSWTSGTDTQY
12,TRBJ2-7,NA,TRBV27,NA,ASSFSRESYEQY
13,TRBJ2-1,NA,TRBV5-1,few,ASLSGQNSYNEQF
12,TRBJ2-3,TRBD2,TRBV12-3/TRBV12-4,NA,ATRLAGSTDTQY
13,TRBJ2-3,NA,TRBV11-2,NA,ASSPLPQGTDTQY
14,TRBJ2-3,NA,TRBV27,few,ASSSPGLFHTDTQY
10,TRBJ2-3,NA,TRBV10-2,NA,ASSEGGITQY
11,TRBJ2-7,NA,TRBV10-3,NA,AISAGFRYEQY
13,TRBJ2-1,TRBD2,TRBV4-2,few,ASSDSGRRRDEQF
11,TRBJ1-2,NA,TRBV29-1,few,SVEDTEIYGYT
9,TRBJ2-3,NA,TRBV29-1,many,SARSGGTQY
10,TRBJ2-1,NA,TRBV12-3/TRBV12-4,many,ASSHQRNEQF
12,TRBJ2-4,NA,TRBV5-1,few,ASSLAAGVDIQY
14,TRBJ2-5,TRBD1,TRBV4-1,few,ASSQVGDRYQETQY
15,TRBJ2-5,NA,TRBV10-3,few,AISPGGRGGPRETQY
14,TRBJ2-1,NA,TRBV15,few,ATSFLPPSSYNEQF
15,TRBJ2-2,TRBD2,TRBV27,few,ASSPTGGRALAGELF